These T cell receptor beta chains were read from a single sample in a study of cytomegalovirus exposure and HLA in healthy donors. Profiling relied on immunoSEQ multiplex PCR, and the TCRdb table lists in-frame clones only, not all of them. The listing contains 30,000 to 35,000 clones. The sample consisted of PBMCs. Source of these receptors: a middle-aged man in good health and CMV-seronegative. CDR3s include the opening cysteine and the closing phenylalanine or tryptophan. A D gene is named only where the DNA matches it firmly.

v_call,j_call,cdr3_length,d_call,cdr3_aa,cdr3_nt
TRBV5-1,TRBJ1-4,17,TRBD1,CASSSDRGGQPNEKLFF,TGCGCCAGCAGCTCAGACAGGGGGGGACAGCCGAATGAAAAACTGTTTTTT
TRBV7-2,TRBJ1-1,12,NA,CASSFQNTEAFF,TGTGCCAGCAGCTTCCAGAACACTGAAGCTTTCTTT
TRBV9,TRBJ1-2,17,TRBD1,CASSVGRGQIANYGYTF,TGTGCCAGCAGCGTAGGCAGGGGGCAGATAGCTAACTATGGCTACACCTTC
TRBV15,TRBJ2-3,14,TRBD2,CATSRTSGSPTQYF,TGTGCCACCAGCAGAACTAGCGGGAGTCCTACGCAGTATTTT
TRBV5-1,TRBJ2-7,17,NA,CASSLALLLQGNYEQYF,TGCGCCAGCAGCTTGGCCCTCCTATTACAGGGCAACTACGAGCAGTACTTC
TRBV7-2,TRBJ2-1,12,TRBD1,CAGRQGVSEQFF,TGTGCCGGACGACAGGGGGTGAGTGAGCAGTTCTTC
TRBV19,TRBJ1-1,13,NA,CASSMRNWPEAFF,TGTGCCAGTAGTATGAGGAACTGGCCTGAAGCTTTCTTT
TRBV30,TRBJ2-7,13,NA,CAWSVQLVYEQYF,TGTGCCTGGAGTGTACAACTAGTGTACGAGCAGTACTTC
TRBV4-2,TRBJ1-2,14,TRBD1,CASSPGGQAYGYTF,TGTGCCAGCAGCCCCGGGGGACAGGCCTATGGCTACACCTTC
TRBV27,TRBJ1-5,13,NA,CASSLGPNQPQHF,TGTGCCAGCAGTTTAGGCCCCAATCAGCCCCAGCATTTT
TRBV11-2,TRBJ2-1,16,TRBD2,CASSLGTSGRALEQFF,TGTGCCAGCAGCTTAGGGACTAGCGGGAGGGCCCTTGAGCAGTTCTTC
TRBV30,TRBJ1-2,13,NA,CAWSWGRADGYTF,TGTGCCTGGAGTTGGGGGCGGGCGGATGGCTACACCTTC
TRBV7-2,TRBJ2-7,13,NA,CASSLGGADTQYF,TGTGCCAGCAGCTTAGGAGGTGCAGATACGCAGTACTTC
TRBV9,TRBJ2-7,15,TRBD2,CASSVAIAGAYEQYF,TGTGCCAGCAGCGTAGCGATAGCGGGGGCCTACGAGCAGTACTTC
TRBV28,TRBJ1-1,13,NA,CASSSQGNTEAFF,TGTGCCAGCAGTTCCCAGGGGAACACTGAAGCTTTCTTT
TRBV9,TRBJ1-2,14,NA,CASSVGGEFGGYTF,TGTGCCAGCAGCGTGGGAGGGGAATTCGGTGGCTACACCTTC
TRBV4-2,TRBJ1-2,15,TRBD1,CASSQGQGPAGGYTF,TGTGCCAGCAGCCAAGGACAGGGCCCAGCGGGTGGCTACACCTTC
TRBV11-2,TRBJ2-6,15,NA,CASSLAPSGANVLTF,TGTGCCAGCAGCTTGGCCCCCTCTGGGGCCAACGTCCTGACTTTC
TRBV7-2,TRBJ2-5,15,NA,CASSPNLQVEQTQYF,TGTGCCAGCAGTCCTAACCTACAGGTTGAACAGACCCAGTACTTC
TRBV7-2,TRBJ1-5,15,NA,CASSLGETGNQPQHF,TGTGCCAGCAGCTTAGGGGAAACAGGGAATCAGCCCCAGCATTTT
TRBV5-1,TRBJ2-2,16,TRBD2,CASSAGLAANTGELFF,TGCGCCAGCAGCGCCGGACTAGCGGCGAACACCGGGGAGCTGTTTTTT
TRBV19,TRBJ1-5,17,TRBD1,CASSIALNRGNNQPQHF,TGTGCCAGTAGTATAGCCCTCAACAGGGGTAACAATCAGCCCCAGCATTTT
TRBV7-2,TRBJ2-7,15,NA,CASSLAAGGLYEQYF,TGTGCCAGCAGCTTAGCGGCTGGGGGACTCTACGAGCAGTACTTC
TRBV2,TRBJ2-7,15,NA,CASSLPSGEAYEQYF,TGTGCCAGCAGTTTGCCCTCGGGGGAGGCCTACGAGCAGTACTTC
TRBV7-2,TRBJ1-2,13,TRBD1,CASRDRGSYGYTF,TGTGCCAGCCGGGACAGGGGAAGCTATGGCTACACCTTC
TRBV18,TRBJ2-7,16,TRBD2,CASAPPALAGAGEQYF,TGTGCCAGCGCACCCCCGGCGCTAGCGGGAGCTGGGGAGCAGTACTTC
TRBV6-5,TRBJ1-1,14,TRBD1,CASSFRQGATEAFF,TGTGCCAGCAGCTTCCGACAGGGGGCCACTGAAGCTTTCTTT
TRBV29-1,TRBJ2-7,13,TRBD1,CSATGTGAYEQYF,TGCAGCGCTACCGGGACAGGGGCCTACGAGCAGTACTTC
TRBV18,TRBJ2-7,12,NA,CASSGGTDEQYF,TGTGCCAGCTCAGGGGGGACTGACGAGCAGTACTTC